This is a list of T cell receptor beta chains from one sample in a study of cytomegalovirus exposure and HLA in healthy donors. TCRdb's copy holds only in-frame clones and misses some; the assay was immunoSEQ multiplex PCR. This table has approximately 170,000 clones, about 80% appearing once. The sequencing sample was made of PBMCs. These receptors originate from a man aged 18-30 years in good health and CMV-seropositive. Each CDR3 is given with its conserved first and last residue. A D gene is named only where the DNA matches it firmly. Clone size is stated in some rows and not others, as once, few, many or a class when expanded.

TRBV9,few,-,TRBJ2-3,TGTGCCTCAGCATCTGACGTGGGGGGACCCACAGATACGCAGTATTTT,CASASDVGGPTDTQYF
TRBV5-5,-,-,TRBJ2-2,TGTGCCAGCAGCTTAGGGGGGGACACCGGGGAGCTGTTTTTT,CASSLGGDTGELFF
TRBV6-6,-,-,TRBJ2-3,TGTGCCAGCAGTTACTCCTTCCTCTCCACAGATACGCAGTATTTT,CASSYSFLSTDTQYF
TRBV11-1,-,-,TRBJ1-1,TGTGCCAGCAGCTTAAGTGGGGCGCTGAACACTGAAGCTTTCTTT,CASSLSGALNTEAFF
TRBV19,-,-,TRBJ1-1,TGTGCCAGTAGTTCTTGGGGCCCTGAAGCTTTCTTT,CASSSWGPEAFF
TRBV7-2,-,-,TRBJ1-2,TGTGCCAGCAGCTTAGAACTAGCAGGAGGAGTAATAAGAGGCTACACCTTC,CASSLELAGGVIRGYTF
TRBV2,-,TRBD1,TRBJ1-1,TGTGCCAGCAGCCCCTACGGACAGGGGGCGCGGAACACTGAAGCTTTCTTT,CASSPYGQGARNTEAFF
TRBV28,-,-,TRBJ2-7,TGTGCCAGCAGCAACTTCCACAGGGCCGAGCAGTACTTC,CASSNFHRAEQYF
TRBV7-2,-,TRBD2,TRBJ2-1,TGTGCCAGCAGTCCTAGCGGGGGGGATGAGCAGTTCTTC,CASSPSGGDEQFF
TRBV7-9,-,TRBD2,TRBJ2-7,TGTGCCAGCAGCCCCCGGGGGGGCGGATTTTATTTC,CASSPRGGGFYF